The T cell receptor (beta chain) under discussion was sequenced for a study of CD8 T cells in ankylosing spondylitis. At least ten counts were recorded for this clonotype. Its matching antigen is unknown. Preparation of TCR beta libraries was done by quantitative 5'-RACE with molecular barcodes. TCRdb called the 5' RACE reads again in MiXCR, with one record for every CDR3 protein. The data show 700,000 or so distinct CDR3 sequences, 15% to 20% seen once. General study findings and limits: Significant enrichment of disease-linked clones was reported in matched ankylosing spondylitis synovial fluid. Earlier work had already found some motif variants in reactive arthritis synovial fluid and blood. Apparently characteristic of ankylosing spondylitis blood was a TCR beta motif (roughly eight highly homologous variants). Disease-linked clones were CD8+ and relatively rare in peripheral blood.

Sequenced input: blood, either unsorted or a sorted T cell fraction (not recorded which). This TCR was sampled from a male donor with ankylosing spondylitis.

CDR3 DNA: TGTGCCAGCAGTTTATGGCCTTCTGGGGCCAACGTCCTGACTTTC. It specifies CASSLWPSGANVLTF. This chain uses TRBV12-3 or TRBV12-4 with TRBJ2-6; D not certain. Trimming removed 2 bases from V and 1 base from J, with 6 bases in between. The CDR3 is 15 residues long.